These T cell receptor beta chains were read from a single sample in a study of metastatic and nonmetastatic thyroid tumors. Using MiXCR, TCRdb re-called clones from the PCR reads. The table has a few thousand clones, approximately 30% seen once. The sample taken for sequencing was adjacent normal tissue. Source of these receptors: a male donor with papillary thyroid cancer or a benign thyroid nodule (not recorded which). Some clones in this sample may be carry-over from other donors' samples. The CDR3 runs from the conserved cysteine through the conserved F or W. Fields, in order: V gene, D gene, J gene, CDR3 length, clone size, CDR3 DNA, CDR3 protein. D genes are given only for firm matches. A row's size may be missing; if present it is once, few, many or a size class.

V gene: TRBV2; D gene: TRBD1; J gene: TRBJ2-2; CDR3 length: 14; clone size: few; CDR3 DNA: TGTGCCAGTAGACAGGGGGAAAACACCGGGGAGCTGTTTTTT; CDR3 protein: CASRQGENTGELFF
V gene: TRBV27; D gene: NA; J gene: TRBJ1-1; CDR3 length: 13; clone size: NA; CDR3 DNA: TGTGCCAGCAGTTTATTCAGGGGCGGGGAAGCTTTCTTT; CDR3 protein: CASSLFRGGEAFF
V gene: TRBV6-1; D gene: TRBD2; J gene: TRBJ2-2; CDR3 length: 16; clone size: NA; CDR3 DNA: TGTGCCAGCAGTGAAAGTGCGGGAGTTCGCACCGGGGAGCTGTTTTTT; CDR3 protein: CASSESAGVRTGELFF
V gene: TRBV27; D gene: NA; J gene: TRBJ1-1; CDR3 length: 16; clone size: many; CDR3 DNA: TGTGCCAGCAGGGGAACAGGCGGCGGGATGAACACTGAAGCTTTCTTT; CDR3 protein: CASRGTGGGMNTEAFF
V gene: TRBV27; D gene: NA; J gene: TRBJ2-7; CDR3 length: 13; clone size: few; CDR3 DNA: TGTGCCAGCAGTTCCCCTGGGGGTGGGGAGCAGTACTTC; CDR3 protein: CASSSPGGGEQYF
V gene: TRBV20-1; D gene: NA; J gene: TRBJ2-7; CDR3 length: 14; clone size: NA; CDR3 DNA: TGCAGTGCTATCCCGGTAGGGGTCCCCTACGAGCAGTACTTC; CDR3 protein: CSAIPVGVPYEQYF
V gene: TRBV6-2/TRBV6-3; D gene: TRBD1; J gene: TRBJ1-5; CDR3 length: 15; clone size: NA; CDR3 DNA: TGTGCCAGCAGTTCTCGGACAGGAGGGAATCAGCCCCAGCATTTT; CDR3 protein: CASSSRTGGNQPQHF
V gene: TRBV6-1; D gene: NA; J gene: TRBJ2-2; CDR3 length: 15; clone size: few; CDR3 DNA: TGTGCCAGCAGTTCGGGACTTTTGAACACCGGGGAGCTGTTTTTT; CDR3 protein: CASSSGLLNTGELFF
V gene: TRBV11-1; D gene: NA; J gene: TRBJ1-1; CDR3 length: 16; clone size: NA; CDR3 DNA: TGTGCCAGCTCCCCTCACCCGGGACGGAAGAACACTGAAGCTTTCTTT; CDR3 protein: CASSPHPGRKNTEAFF
V gene: TRBV27; D gene: NA; J gene: TRBJ1-1; CDR3 length: 14; clone size: few; CDR3 DNA: TGTGCCAGCAGTTTACTGGGGGCGAGCACTGAAGCTTTCTTT; CDR3 protein: CASSLLGASTEAFF
V gene: TRBV12-3/TRBV12-4; D gene: TRBD1; J gene: TRBJ2-7; CDR3 length: 12; clone size: many; CDR3 DNA: TGTGCCAGCAGTTACAGGGGGCTTGAGCAGTACTTC; CDR3 protein: CASSYRGLEQYF
V gene: TRBV27; D gene: TRBD1; J gene: TRBJ2-1; CDR3 length: 14; clone size: NA; CDR3 DNA: TGTGCCAGCAGTCGTGGACAGGGTTTGAATGAGCAGTTCTTC; CDR3 protein: CASSRGQGLNEQFF
V gene: TRBV25-1; D gene: NA; J gene: TRBJ1-1; CDR3 length: 14; clone size: NA; CDR3 DNA: TGTGCCAGAAGTGAATATATGAGGGAAAGTGACGCGTTCTTT; CDR3 protein: CARSEYMRESDAFF
V gene: TRBV10-3; D gene: NA; J gene: TRBJ1-6; CDR3 length: 13; clone size: few; CDR3 DNA: TGTGCCATCAGCAGCTCCTATAATTCACCCCTCCACTTT; CDR3 protein: CAISSSYNSPLHF
V gene: TRBV15; D gene: NA; J gene: TRBJ2-1; CDR3 length: 14; clone size: few; CDR3 DNA: TGTGCCACCAAACTAGAGTATTCTACATATGAGCAGTTCTTC; CDR3 protein: CATKLEYSTYEQFF
V gene: TRBV6-2/TRBV6-3; D gene: NA; J gene: TRBJ1-1; CDR3 length: 14; clone size: NA; CDR3 DNA: TGTGCCAGCAGTTACGGCAGGGGGAACACTGAAGCTTTCTTT; CDR3 protein: CASSYGRGNTEAFF
V gene: TRBV20-1; D gene: TRBD2; J gene: TRBJ2-3; CDR3 length: 15; clone size: NA; CDR3 DNA: TGCAGTGCCTCCTCGGGGGGGGGGCCTAAAGATACGCAGTATTTT; CDR3 protein: CSASSGGGPKDTQYF
V gene: TRBV6-1; D gene: NA; J gene: TRBJ1-1; CDR3 length: 17; clone size: few; CDR3 DNA: TGTGCCAGCAGCCACGGGAGGGACCCATACCTGAACACTGAAGCTTTCTTT; CDR3 protein: CASSHGRDPYLNTEAFF
V gene: TRBV2; D gene: TRBD1; J gene: TRBJ1-5; CDR3 length: 15; clone size: few; CDR3 DNA: TGTGCCAGCAGTGATAGGACAGGGCACAATCAGCCCCAGCATTTT; CDR3 protein: CASSDRTGHNQPQHF